The next 30 T cell receptor beta chains were all read from a single sample in a study of shared clonotypes between healthy human individuals. Measured with immunoSEQ multiplex PCR; TCRdb has only the in-frame clones, and not every one. The sample has approximately 600,000 clones; 95% are singletons. In the naive CD8 group, cells lacked CD45RO and were positively selected for CCR7, so terminally differentiated effector memory CD45RA+ cells were left out. The sequenced sample was naive CD8+ T cells sorted from blood. Receptors were obtained from a woman under 40 in good health.

V usage is TRBV27 and J usage is TRBJ2-7, with TRBD2 identical over 9 bases. Trimming took 2 bases from V and 4 from J; bases not matched to a gene: 3. The germline gives CDR1 MNHEY, CDR2 SMNVEV (reference sequence). This CDR3 spans 14 amino acids. CDR3 loop: CASSLAGGLYEQYF. The CDR3 DNA is TGTGCCAGCAGTTTAGCGGGGGGGCTTTACGAGCAGTACTTC.

The chain has TRBV7-2 and TRBJ2-1; unclear D gene. Germline CDR1 is SGHTA and CDR2 is FQGNSA. The CDR3 is made up of 13 amino acids. The V and J ends lost 3 bases and 8 bases respectively, with 11 bases between them. Written as DNA, the CDR3 is TGTGCCAGCAGCTTCAGTAACGGCCATGAGCAGTTCTTC. Its protein is CASSFSNGHEQFF.

As for this clone: The same CDR3 can be traced to other DNA sequences in this sample. The chain recombines TRBV7-9 with TRBJ2-7; 12 nucleotides align to TRBD2. The trim removed 5 bases at V and 2 bases at J, leaving 4 bases unmatched. Germline CDR1 SEHNR, CDR2 FQNEAQ (reference sequence). The CDR3 totals 15 residues. The CDR3 DNA reads TGTGCCAGCAGCCCGAGGACTAGCGGGACCTACGAGCAGTACTTC. Amino acids: CASSPRTSGTYEQYF.

The chain is built from TRBV19 and TRBJ2-1, with 9 bases fitting TRBD2. Trimming took 4 bases from V and 10 from J; bases not matched to a gene: 17. This CDR3 has 17 residues. The germline V gene has CDR1 LNHDA and CDR2 SQIVND (reference sequence). CDR3 bases: TGTGCCAGTAGTAACCTCCTGACTAGCGGAATCCGCACGGAGCAGTTCTTC. It encodes CASSNLLTSGIRTEQFF.

This sequence joins TRBV5-6 and TRBJ2-7, with 8 bases matching TRBD2. J was trimmed by 4 bases and V by 2 bases; bases with no gene match: 2. This CDR3 comprises 13 residues. The germline CDR1 and CDR2 sequences are SGHDT and YYEEEE. The CDR3 region has the DNA TGTGCCAGCAGCTTTAGCGGGATGTACGAGCAGTACTTC. Residues: CASSFSGMYEQYF.

V is TRBV5-1 and J is TRBJ2-2; D gene unclear. The V gene lost 4 bases and the J gene lost 1 base, with 11 bases spanning the gap. CDR3 length: 15 residues. Per germline, CDR1 SGHRS and CDR2 YFSETQ. The DNA of the CDR3 is TGCGCCAGCAGCCCTCCCGGACGGAACACCGGGGAGCTGTTTTTT. Protein: CASSPPGRNTGELFF. The full variable domain, in which reference TRBV5-1 and TRBJ2-2 provide the parts outside the CDR3, is KAGVTQTPRYLIKTRGQQVTLSCSPISGHRSVSWYQQTPGQGLQFLFEYFSETQRNKGNFPGRFSGRQFSNSRSEMNVSTLELGDSALYLCASSPPGRNTGELFFGEGSRLTVL.

V is TRBV7-9 and J is TRBJ1-1; TRBD1 is a possible D gene (5 bases). This CDR3 contains 14 residues. Germline CDR1 and CDR2: SEHNR and FQNEAQ (reference sequence). Deletions cut 6 bases from V and 0 bases from J, with 11 bases between. The CDR3 DNA is TGTGCCAGCAGTTCAGGGTGGGTGAACACTGAAGCTTTCTTT. It is translated as CASSSGWVNTEAFF.

This chain connects TRBV14 to TRBJ2-7, with D possibly being TRBD2 (6 bases). The ends were cut back, 1 base at V and 2 bases at J, with 18 bases in the middle. Germline V gives CDR1 SGHDN, CDR2 FVKESK. The CDR3 has 17 amino acids. Here the CDR3 reads CASSQGVFLAATYEQYF. In nucleotides, the CDR3 is TGTGCCAGCAGCCAAGGGGTATTTTTAGCGGCCACCTACGAGCAGTACTTC. Based on the CDR3 plus reference TRBV14 and TRBJ2-7, the full variable domain is EAGVTQFPSHSVIEKGQTVTLRCDPISGHDNLYWYRRVMGKEIKFLLHFVKESKQDESGMPNNRFLAERTGGTYSTLKVQPAELEDSGVYFCASSQGVFLAATYEQYFGPGTRLTVT.

The sample holds one count of this clone. The chain has TRBV29-1 and TRBJ2-1, with D unresolved. CDR1 SQVTM and CDR2 ANQGSEA come from the germline V gene. CDR3 length equals 13 residues. V shed 7 bases and J shed 2 bases, with 12 bases lying between them. The CDR3 sequence: CSAVFSAYNEQFF. The CDR3 DNA is TGCAGCGCAGTGTTTTCGGCCTACAATGAGCAGTTCTTC.

The chain couples TRBV27 to TRBJ2-7; D not certain. The CDR3 has 14 amino acids. Germline V CDR1 and CDR2: MNHEY, SMNVEV (reference sequence). V lost 8 bases and J 6 bases, leaving 20 bases between the germline ends. CDR3 sequence reads: CASAAFWGTGEQYF. The DNA of the CDR3 is TGTGCCAGCGCCGCATTTTGGGGTACCGGCGAGCAGTACTTC.

The chain uses TRBV10-1 and TRBJ2-7, with unresolved D. V was cut by 0 bases and J by 3 bases, with 6 bases left in between. The CDR3 is 13 residues long. CDR1 is WNHNN and CDR2 is SYGVQD in the germline V gene (reference sequence). The CDR3 nucleotides read TGCGCCAGCAGTGAGTCGCTCCACTACGAGCAGTACTTC. It is translated as CASSESLHYEQYF.

The V gene is TRBV25-1, the J gene TRBJ2-7, with D possibly being TRBD2 (5 bases). The CDR3 length is 13 residues. Germline assignment: CDR1 MGHDK and CDR2 SYGVNS. The ends were cut back, 2 bases at V and 3 bases at J, with 8 bases in the middle. CDR3 amino acids: CASSEEGNYEQYF. CDR3 DNA: TGTGCCAGCAGTGAAGAGGGCAACTACGAGCAGTACTTC.

This chain joins TRBV4-1 and TRBJ1-5; tentatively, D is TRBD1 (5 bases). The CDR3 covers 17 residues. The ends were cut back, 2 bases at V and 4 bases at J, with 18 bases in the middle. Germline V lookup: CDR1 MGHRA, CDR2 YSYEKL. DNA of the CDR3: TGCGCCAGCAGCCAACACGCACAGGAGCGAACGAATCAGCCCCAGCATTTT. It is translated as CASSQHAQERTNQPQHF.

J is TRBJ2-5 and V is TRBV7-7; 8 bases align to TRBD2. Per germline, CDR1 SSHAT and CDR2 FNYEAQ (reference sequence). J was trimmed by 2 bases and V by 2 bases; bases with no gene match: 10. The CDR3 is 17 residues long. CDR3 sequence (DNA): TGTGCCAGCAGCTTAACCCCGGGTAGCGGGGCGCAAGAGACCCAGTACTTC. As protein: CASSLTPGSGAQETQYF. Together with reference TRBV7-7 and TRBJ2-5, the CDR3 gives the full variable domain: GAGVSQSPRYKVTKRGQDVTLRCDPISSHATLYWYQQALGQGPEFLTYFNYEAQPDKSGLPSDRFSAERPEGSISTLTIQRTEQRDSAMYRCASSLTPGSGAQETQYFGPGTRLLVL.

The rearrangement links TRBV27 to TRBJ1-4, with D tentatively TRBD1 (6 bases). Germline assignment: CDR1 MNHEY and CDR2 SMNVEV (reference sequence). The CDR3 is 14 amino acids. V was shortened by 4 bases and J by 8 bases, with 14 bases between the two germline ends. This chain's CDR3 is CASSWGGGGEKLFF. The CDR3 region has the DNA TGTGCCAGCAGTTGGGGGGGCGGTGGCGAAAAACTGTTTTTT.

CDR3 sequence: CASSLRGTSGANVLTF. The CDR3 region has the DNA TGTGCCAGCAGCTTGAGAGGGACCTCTGGGGCCAACGTCCTGACTTTC. This rearrangement joins TRBV11-2 to TRBJ2-6, with D possibly called TRBD1 or TRBD2 (5 bases each). The V and J ends lost 3 bases and 0 bases respectively, with 9 bases between them. CDR1 SGHAT and CDR2 FQNNGV come from the germline V gene. The CDR3 length is 16 residues.

This chain uses TRBV2 with TRBJ2-1, with D uncertain. CDR1 and CDR2 (germline): SNHLY, FYNNEI. This CDR3 is built from 15 residues. The germline V and J ends were trimmed by 4 bases and 0 bases, with 10 bases remaining between them. CDR3 sequence: CASSVGTSSYNEQFF. In DNA, the CDR3 is TGTGCCAGCAGTGTCGGAACAAGCTCCTACAATGAGCAGTTCTTC.

The J gene is TRBJ2-1, the V gene TRBV29-1; TRBD2 agrees at 7 bases. V dropped 3 bases and J dropped 8; count of bases not matched to a gene: 7. Per the germline V gene, CDR1 is SQVTM and CDR2 is ANQGSEA. This CDR3 contains 13 residues. The CDR3 DNA reads TGCAGCGTTGACGGACTAGTTGGCGATGAGCAGTTCTTC. It yields the protein CSVDGLVGDEQFF.

V is TRBV10-1 and J is TRBJ1-1; perhaps TRBD1 as D (5 bases). The germline V gene has CDR1 WNHNN and CDR2 SYGVQD (reference sequence). Between the trimmed V and J ends, which lost 0 bases and 4 bases, there was a span of 12 bases. The CDR3 is made up of 15 amino acids. The CDR3 region is CASSESAGRGTEAFF. The DNA of the CDR3 is TGCGCCAGCAGTGAGTCGGCAGGGAGGGGCACTGAAGCTTTCTTT.

The chain employs TRBV2 and TRBJ1-1; the D gene is possibly TRBD1 (5 bases). V lost 2 bases and J lost 9, with 13 bases in between. CDR1 SNHLY and CDR2 FYNNEI come from the germline V gene. This CDR3 comprises 13 residues. Written as DNA, the CDR3 is TGTGCCAGCAGTGAATCCGACAGTCCGAAAGCTTTCTTT. This translates into CASSESDSPKAFF.

The chain links TRBV5-1 to TRBJ1-2; D not resolved. In germline, CDR1 is SGHRS, CDR2 YFSETQ. Trimming removed 4 bases at V and 4 bases at J, with 20 bases between. The CDR3 contains 16 residues. The CDR3 sequence is CASSAEGPPFPYGYTF. CDR3 bases: TGCGCCAGCAGCGCAGAGGGCCCTCCTTTTCCCTATGGCTACACCTTC.

The chain joins TRBV4-1 to TRBJ2-2, with TRBD1 matching over 10 bases. Per germline, CDR1 MGHRA and CDR2 YSYEKL. V lost 2 bases and J lost 6; bases outside the gene matches: 3. CDR3 size: 15 residues. The CDR3 is CASSQRQGAAGELFF. The CDR3 DNA follows: TGCGCCAGCAGCCAAAGACAGGGGGCCGCCGGGGAGCTGTTTTTT.

The CDR3 reads CSVGASGSSYEQYF. The CDR3 DNA reads TGCAGCGTTGGGGCTAGCGGGAGCTCCTACGAGCAGTACTTC. The chain recombines TRBV29-1 with TRBJ2-7, with 10 bases fitting TRBD2. The junction had 3 bases not matched to a gene; V was cut back by 4 bases and J by 0 bases. CDR1 is SQVTM and CDR2 is ANQGSEA in the germline V gene. This CDR3 has 14 amino acids.

The chain combines TRBV25-1 with TRBJ2-3; D possibly corresponds to TRBD1 (5 bases). Germline loops: CDR1 MGHDK, CDR2 SYGVNS. Trimming cost V 5 bases and J 4 bases, with 16 bases left between them. CDR3 length: 15 amino acids. CDR3 in DNA: TGTGCCAGCAGTTGGGGCTCAGGCGCGGCAGATACGCAGTATTTT. Its protein is CASSWGSGAADTQYF. The full variable domain, rest sourced from reference TRBV25-1 and TRBJ2-3, is EADIYQTPRYLVIGTGKKITLECSQTMGHDKMYWYQQDPGMELHLIHYSYGVNSTEKGDLSSESTVSRIRTEHFPLTLESARPSHTSQYLCASSWGSGAADTQYFGPGTRLTVL.

The gene calls are TRBV11-2 and TRBJ1-2; 9 bases line up with TRBD1. Losses at the gene ends were 1 base for V and 7 bases for J; bases not matched to a gene: 4. CDR1 and CDR2 (germline): SGHAT, FQNNGV. This CDR3 comprises 14 residues. In nucleotides, the CDR3 is TGTGCCAGCAGCTTAGGGACAGGGGTAGGTGGCTACACCTTC. Translation gives CASSLGTGVGGYTF.

CDR3 residues: CASSEAGLLTDTQYF. CDR3 bases: TGTGCCAGCAGTGAAGCTGGGCTACTCACAGATACGCAGTATTTT. V usage is TRBV6-1 and J usage is TRBJ2-3; D is unresolved. Germline CDR1 and CDR2: MNHNS and SASEGT. V dropped 0 bases and J dropped 2 bases, with 9 bases sitting between them. The CDR3 contains 15 residues.

This chain uses TRBV10-1 with TRBJ2-7; D possibly uses TRBD1 or TRBD2 (6 bases each). Germline CDR1 reads WNHNN; CDR2 reads SYGVQD (reference sequence). Trimming stripped 6 bases from V and 2 bases from J, with 17 bases between. This CDR3 contains 15 residues. The CDR3 DNA follows: TGCGCCAGCAGCCCGGCGGGCGGGGACACCTACGAGCAGTACTTC. Its translation: CASSPAGGDTYEQYF.

With regard to this clone: Different DNA sequences within this sample yield the same CDR3. V gene TRBV27 combines with J gene TRBJ2-7; D not certain. This CDR3 has 13 amino acids. CDR1 and CDR2 (germline): MNHEY, SMNVEV (reference sequence). Trimming stripped 3 bases from V and 1 base from J, with 7 bases between. The CDR3 DNA follows: TGTGCCAGCAGTTTTGGTCAATCCTACGAGCAGTACTTC. As protein: CASSFGQSYEQYF.

The CDR3 DNA follows: TGTGCCAGCAGCTCCACAGCCCTCAATCAGCCCCAGCATTTT. Its translation is CASSSTALNQPQHF. V gene TRBV7-9 combines with J gene TRBJ1-5; no firm D call. V lost 4 bases and J 3 bases, leaving 10 bases between the germline ends. This CDR3 has 14 residues. Germline lookup yields CDR1 SEHNR and CDR2 FQNEAQ (reference sequence).

The chain uses TRBV7-8 and TRBJ2-5; D remains unclear. Looked up from germline, CDR1 is SGHVS and CDR2 is FQNEAQ. Trimming removed 8 bases at V and 0 bases at J, with 13 bases between. The CDR3 loop spans 14 amino acids. The CDR3 nucleotides read TGTGCCAGCGAAGACTTCGGTTACCAAGAGACCCAGTACTTC. It yields the protein CASEDFGYQETQYF. Based on the CDR3 plus reference TRBV7-8 and TRBJ2-5, the full variable domain is GAGVSQSPRYKVAKRGQDVALRCDPISGHVSLFWYQQALGQGPEFLTYFQNEAQLDKSGLPSDRFFAERPEGSVSTLKIQRTQQEDSAVYLCASEDFGYQETQYFGPGTRLLVL.